These 12 T cell receptor beta chains originate from one sample sequenced in a study of blood T cell repertoires in COVID-19. TCRdb's table, derived via immunoSEQ multiplex PCR, lists solely in-frame clones and lacks some. The sample shows some 270,000 clones, approximately 91% of them seen only once. Sequencing was done on a sample of PBMCs or T cells enriched from blood (not recorded which). Every receptor here comes from a woman between 35 and 50 years old who had recovered from COVID-19.

This clone was seen only once. The rearrangement joins TRBV19 to TRBJ2-2, with TRBD1 identical over 7 bases. The germline V gene has CDR1 LNHDA and CDR2 SQIVND (reference sequence). Trimming at V came to 6 bases and at J to 2 bases, leaving 9 bases not matched to a gene. The CDR3 consists of 16 residues. The CDR3 sequence is CASRDGQAHNTGELFF. As DNA, the CDR3 is TGTGCCAGTAGGGATGGACAGGCACACAACACCGGGGAGCTGTTTTTT.

The chain has TRBV5-1 and TRBJ2-7, with 12 bases aligning to TRBD1. The V and J ends lost 4 bases and 7 bases, in that order; junction bases with no gene match: 6. The germline CDR1 and CDR2 sequences are SGHRS and YFSETQ. The CDR3 is made up of 14 amino acids. The CDR3 here is CASSRGQGAGEQYF. The CDR3 DNA reads as TGCGCCAGCAGCAGGGGACAGGGGGCCGGGGAGCAGTACTTC.

V gene TRBV6-5 combines with J gene TRBJ1-1; TRBD1 agrees at 9 bases. Trimming cost V 5 bases and J 7 bases; bases outside gene matches: 2. The length of the CDR3 is 12 residues. The germline V gene encodes CDR1 MNHEY and CDR2 SVGAGI. CDR3 bases: TGTGCCAGCAGTAGACAGGGGGATGAAGCTTTCTTT. Amino acid sequence: CASSRQGDEAFF.

Only a few counts were recorded for this clone. The CDR3 region has the DNA TGCAGCGTTGTTGGGATGGCGGGTAGCTCCTACAATGAGCAGTTCTTC. As protein: CSVVGMAGSSYNEQFF. This rearrangement joins TRBV29-1 to TRBJ2-1; possible D gene TRBD2, 5 bases. Germline V gives CDR1 SQVTM, CDR2 ANQGSEA. The CDR3 has 16 residues. Trimming removed 4 bases at V and 0 bases at J, with 16 bases between.

This clone was detected only a few times. This chain connects TRBV18 to TRBJ1-5; D call uncertain. In germline, CDR1 is KGHSH, CDR2 LQKENI. This CDR3 contains 13 residues. Trimming pared 4 bases from V and 4 bases from J, leaving 8 bases between. CDR3 loop: CASSLGRNQPQHF. CDR3 sequence (DNA): TGTGCCAGCTCACTGGGCCGTAATCAGCCCCAGCATTTT.

V usage is TRBV4-1 and J usage is TRBJ1-4; possibly TRBD1 for D (6 bases). There are 14 residues in the CDR3. The germline V and J ends were trimmed by 7 bases and 8 bases, with 17 bases remaining between them. Germline V gene lookup returns CDR1 MGHRA and CDR2 YSYEKL. CDR3 sequence (DNA): TGCGCCAGCAACGGCGGCTCTAGGGGGGAAAAACTGTTTTTT. As protein: CASNGGSRGEKLFF.

J is TRBJ1-1 and V is TRBV5-3; D might be TRBD1 (5 bases). TRBV5-3 is noted as an ORF with a role that remains uncertain. The CDR3 has 14 amino acids. Trimming took off 4 bases at V and 7 bases at J, with 17 bases between the two ends. The CDR3 loop is CARSQRRGGDEAFF. CDR3 nucleotides: TGTGCCAGAAGCCAGAGGAGGGGAGGTGATGAAGCTTTCTTT.

This clone was observed a handful of times. The rearrangement uses TRBV21-1 and TRBJ2-7; the table names TRBD1, a call not compared with the DNA. TRBV21-1 is noted as a pseudogene. The CDR3 is 17 amino acids. CDR3 bases: TGTGCCAGCAGCAAACACGAGACACAAAGAACTTACTACGAGCAGTACTTC. Residues: CASSKHETQRTYYEQYF.

This chain joins TRBV18 and TRBJ1-2; 8 nucleotides agree with TRBD1. CDR1 and CDR2 from the germline V gene are KGHSH and LQKENI. Germline trimming cut 1 base from V and 8 bases from J; bases unmatched to any gene: 12. The CDR3 consists of 16 residues. CDR3 loop: CASSPQSTDRAQGYTF. The DNA of the CDR3 is TGTGCCAGCTCACCACAGTCGACGGACAGGGCTCAGGGCTACACCTTC.

Turning to this clone: Its ends do not fully match the called genes, so a read error is possible. The chain couples TRBV18 to TRBJ1-2, with 7 bases that match TRBD1. This CDR3 comprises 12 residues. Germline assignment: CDR1 KGHSH and CDR2 LQKENI. The CDR3, as DNA: TGTGCCAGCTCACCAGGAGACAGGGAACTTCACTTC. Its protein product is CASSPGDRELHF.

This CDR3 is CASRAGPSNQPQHF. In nucleotides, the CDR3 is TGTGCCAGTAGGGCGGGCCCCTCGAATCAGCCCCAGCATTTT. V gene TRBV19 combines with J gene TRBJ1-5; no firm D call. The V and J ends lost 6 bases and 4 bases respectively, with 13 bases between them. This CDR3 has 14 amino acids. Germline assignment: CDR1 LNHDA and CDR2 SQIVND (reference sequence).

The rearrangement joins TRBV2 to TRBJ2-7; 9 positions match TRBD1. The trim removed 9 bases at V and 3 bases at J, leaving 6 bases unmatched. Germline CDR1 SNHLY, CDR2 FYNNEI. CDR3 length equals 13 residues. The CDR3, as DNA: TGTGCCAGTGGACAGGGGAAAGTCTACGAGCAGTACTTC. Its protein product is CASGQGKVYEQYF.